This T cell receptor (beta chain) was recorded in a study of blood T cells in healthy people across ages (dated by TCRdb to the mid-2010s). A note on the overall study: In model experiments, template switching captured roughly one uniquely barcoded TCR beta cDNA molecule for every two T cells. Using deep sequencing normalized with unique cDNA molecular identifiers, the study measured how TCR beta repertoire diversity changes with age. The donors were split into four age groups: young (average around 17 years), middle-aged (39), aged (approximately 60) and long-lived (roughly 77). To avoid experimental bias, donors of different ages were spread randomly across the sequencing lanes. Using the same blood draw, the study looked at two additional independent replicas of 1 million unique cDNA reads for two donors, one aged 18 to 30 and the other aged 80 or older. The study at large found these results: Because the CMV infection status of the donors was unknown, age-related changes in expanded clonotypes may potentially have been confounded. Compared with the aged group, the long-lived group had more naive CD4+ T cells, fewer expanded clones and increased TCR diversity, suggesting age selection. Since profiling was done on bulk unsorted PBMCs, naive and antigen-experienced compartments could not be conclusively compared. A strong correlation was found between observed TCR beta diversity and the percentage of naive T cells measured by flow cytometry. As age increased, observed TCR beta diversity per million T cells dropped in a roughly linear way, and a significant reduction was already evident by age roughly 40. Total diversity estimates from one million sequenced T cells were considered lower bounds and underestimates.

The approximately 41 donors, aged about 6 to 95 years, were systemically healthy Caucasian individuals from Russia. About 9.6 milliliters of peripheral blood were collected from each donor into EDTA-treated Vacutainer tubes. Ficoll-Paque density-gradient centrifugation was used to isolate PBMCs, with at least 6.5 million obtained per sample. Total RNA was extracted from PBMCs with Trizol reagent, with at least 5 micrograms obtained per sample. For every donor, an aliquot of PBMCs went through flow cytometry to measure the percentages of naive CD45RAhigh/CD27high T cells. Comment on this clonotype: Its antigen target is currently unknown. No base quality values were provided; no much bigger clone lies one nucleotide off.

Preparation of the library involved 5' RACE. TCRdb names Illumina HiSeq 2500 as the instrument used. A second roughly 6 to 11 cycle PCR used a sample-barcoded 5' primer and a J-beta primer mix. Each TCR beta cDNA molecule received a unique molecular identifier from a template-switch 5' adaptor carrying 12 random nucleotides. Each sample yielded at least 3 million CDR3-containing paired-end reads. The Mint cDNA synthesis kit, primed by a TRBC-specific oligonucleotide, was used to synthesize first-strand cDNA from all RNA. Following uracil-DNA glycosylase treatment, all cDNA underwent a first 18-cycle PCR with the universal primers M1SS and BC2_uni_R. The study's processing was this. Normalization of each sample was performed by random selection of 1 million high-quality reads, each carrying a distinct molecular identifier. Instead of being binned into consensus sequences, reads that shared molecular identifiers were thrown out. CDR3 identification, clonotype clustering and error correction used MiTCR with a Q25 quality threshold and the strictest error-elimination algorithm. A nonparametric unseen species model using Euler transformation provided a lower-bound estimate of total TCR beta diversity. TCRdb redid the processing of the public reads, applying fastp at Q25 and MiXCR, and retained in-frame beta chains. Rows are unified per CDR3 protein, each entry keeping the most common DNA and genes. The V and J calls shown here were made by TCRdb, not taken from the authors' results. The sample includes 1.5 million to 2 million distinct CDR3 sequences, with 49% observed a single time. The ten largest clonotypes hold 2% to 2.5% of the sample.

What was sequenced was blood. This TCR derives from a woman aged 40 to 49 in good health.

The CDR3 protein: CASSLDQGETQYF. At the DNA level, the sequence is TGTGCCAGCAGCTTAGATCAGGGTGAGACCCAGTACTTC. The chain uses TRBV7-2 and TRBJ2-7; TRBD1 is possibly the D segment (5 matching bases). The J call may be incorrect, as the DNA end agrees better with TRBJ2-5. CDR1 SGHTA and CDR2 FQGNSA were looked up in the germline V gene. The CDR3 sequence holds 13 residues, the cysteine and phenylalanine included. Only the CDR3 part of the read is kept: 39 bases, read in frame from the first base.